A single sample gave rise to the 22 T cell receptor beta chains below, sequenced in a study of spatial heterogeneity in lung cancer. Described time point: sample taken at primary tumor resection. Material for sequencing was whole RNA from tumor, nontumor lung or frozen PBMC, left unsorted. Using its own MiXCR run on the 5' RACE reads, TCRdb lists one record per CDR3 protein. The table lists about 85,000 distinct CDR3 sequences, approximately 21% of them singletons. The specimen comprised PBMCs, sampled at surgery. The receptors were gathered from a male donor with early-stage non-small cell lung cancer.

V is TRBV4-3 and J is TRBJ2-5, with TRBD1 matching over 9 bases. V trimming: 0 bases; J trimming: 5 bases; junction bases outside the gene matches: 4. CDR1 and CDR2 (germline): LGHNA, YSLEER. The CDR3 loop spans 15 amino acids. The CDR3 loop reads CASSQDPTGGETQYF. CDR3 coding DNA: TGCGCCAGCAGCCAAGATCCGACAGGGGGGGAGACCCAGTACTTC.

Concerning this clonotype itself: Possible read error: a much larger clone is one base away. The chain has TRBV20-1 and TRBJ2-3; 13 bases map to TRBD2. From germline, CDR1 is DFQATT and CDR2 SNEGSKA (reference sequence). V shed 3 bases, J shed 1 base, and the junction held 1 base outside the gene matches. This CDR3 spans 15 amino acids. CDR3 nucleotides: TGCAGTGCTAGTGGACTAGCGGGGGGCACAGATACGCAGTATTTT. It yields the protein CSASGLAGGTDTQYF.

The V call is TRBV11-2, the J call TRBJ2-1; 9 bases match TRBD2. This CDR3 is 16 amino acids long. Per the germline V gene, CDR1 is SGHAT and CDR2 is FQNNGV. After removal of 5 bases from V and 3 bases from J, the junction contained 8 bases not matched to a gene. Here the CDR3 DNA reads TGTGCCAGCAGCCCCAGGTCGCGGGGGGGCTACAATGAGCAGTTCTTC. It is translated as CASSPRSRGGYNEQFF.

At least ten counts were recorded for this clonotype. The chain joins TRBV29-1 to TRBJ1-4; D remains ambiguous. Per the germline V gene, CDR1 is SQVTM and CDR2 is ANQGSEA. The V end was cut by 7 bases, the J end by 8 bases, with 11 bases between. This CDR3 is built from 11 residues. In nucleotides, the CDR3 is TGCAGCGCAGCGCTAGGAGAAAAACTGTTTTTT. Protein sequence: CSAALGEKLFF.

This clonotype was counted a few times. The chain has TRBV2 and TRBJ1-4; weak D call: TRBD1 (5 bases). Germline V CDR1 and CDR2: SNHLY, FYNNEI. V dropped 4 bases and J dropped 8 bases, with 17 bases sitting between them. The CDR3 has 15 residues. The CDR3 nucleotides are TGTGCCAGCAGTGGAGAGCAGGGCTGGGGCGAAAAACTGTTTTTT. Translating it yields CASSGEQGWGEKLFF. The whole variable domain, filled in from reference TRBV2 and TRBJ1-4, reads EPEVTQTPSHQVTQMGQEVILRCVPISNHLYFYWYRQILGQKVEFLVSFYNNEISEKSEIFDDQFSVERPDGSNFTLKIRSTKLEDSAMYFCASSGEQGWGEKLFFGSGTQLSVL.

This clonotype was seen a few times. The V call is TRBV11-3, the J call TRBJ2-2, with D uncertain. Germline-derived CDR1 and CDR2 are SGHNT and YENEEA. CDR3 length: 14 amino acids. Trimming took off 5 bases at V and 1 base at J, with 8 bases between the two ends. The CDR3 region has the DNA TGTGCCAGCAGCCCAGAGGTGAACACCGGGGAGCTGTTTTTT. Protein: CASSPEVNTGELFF.

There are a few counts of this clonotype. J is TRBJ2-7 and V is TRBV28, with D uncertain. Germline CDR1 reads MDHEN; CDR2 reads SYDVKM. Between the trimmed V and J ends, which lost 5 bases and 0 bases, there was a span of 11 bases. The CDR3 covers 14 residues. The CDR3 DNA reads as TGTGCCAGCAGTCGCACAATCGGCTCCTACGAGCAGTACTTC. Amino acids: CASSRTIGSYEQYF.

This clonotype was counted a single time. V is TRBV29-1 and J is TRBJ2-1; maybe TRBD1 (6 bases). Germline V gene data show CDR1 as SQVTM and CDR2 as ANQGSEA. V was cut by 7 bases and J by 2 bases, with 12 bases left in between. The CDR3 totals 13 residues. The CDR3 is CSAWTDPYNEQFF. CDR3 coding DNA: TGCAGCGCCTGGACAGATCCCTACAATGAGCAGTTCTTC.

This clonotype came up many times. The chain links TRBV12-3 or TRBV12-4 to TRBJ2-3, with D unresolved. Between the trimmed V and J ends, which lost 1 base and 1 base, there was a span of 6 bases. The CDR3 consists of 14 residues. DNA of the CDR3: TGTGCCAGCAGTTTAGGACTTGGCACAGATACGCAGTATTTT. Residues: CASSLGLGTDTQYF.

This rearrangement joins TRBV7-9 to TRBJ1-1; D is perhaps TRBD1 (6 bases). Germline lookup yields CDR1 SEHNR and CDR2 FQNEAQ (reference sequence). This CDR3 spans 12 amino acids. V dropped 5 bases and J dropped 10 bases, with 14 bases sitting between them. CDR3: CASSTRGEGAFF. CDR3 nucleotides: TGTGCCAGCAGCACAAGGGGGGAGGGAGCTTTCTTT.

This clonotype was observed many times. V and J are TRBV10-3 and TRBJ1-4; 9 nucleotides agree with TRBD1. The CDR3 totals 13 residues. Trimming took 10 bases from V and 5 from J; bases not matched to a gene: 5. The germline V gene encodes CDR1 ENHRY and CDR2 SYGVKD. CDR3 loop: CATRTGENEKLFF. The CDR3 DNA follows: TGTGCCACTCGGACAGGGGAGAATGAAAAACTGTTTTTT.

The J gene is TRBJ2-1, the V gene TRBV27; D might be TRBD2 (5 bases). From germline, CDR1 is MNHEY and CDR2 SMNVEV (reference sequence). The CDR3 totals 16 residues. Trimming cost V 2 bases and J 0 bases, with 11 bases left between them. The DNA for the CDR3 is TGTGCCAGCAGTTTAATAGCGACGAGCTCCTACAATGAGCAGTTCTTC. Encoded protein: CASSLIATSSYNEQFF.

The chain combines TRBV11-3 with TRBJ2-3; perhaps TRBD2 as D (7 bases). Trimming removed 5 bases from V and 11 bases from J, with 23 bases in between. This CDR3 has 15 residues. The germline V gene has CDR1 SGHNT and CDR2 YENEEA. The CDR3 nucleotides are TGTGCCAGCAGCGAGACTCCGGGGGGCGGTGGGAAGCAGTATTTT. Translating it yields CASSETPGGGGKQYF.

This clonotype was recorded at least ten times. This CDR3 is CSASLSGSGGRNEQFF. The CDR3 DNA reads as TGCAGTGCTAGTCTATCGGGTAGCGGGGGTAGGAATGAGCAGTTCTTC. The rearrangement links TRBV20-1 to TRBJ2-1, with 9 bases matching TRBD2. Trimming at V came to 3 bases and at J to 7 bases, leaving 13 bases not matched to a gene. The CDR3 totals 16 residues. From germline, CDR1 is DFQATT and CDR2 SNEGSKA (reference sequence).

This clonotype was seen many times. V gene TRBV20-1 combines with J gene TRBJ2-5, with D perhaps assigned TRBD1 or TRBD2 (5 bases each). The ends were cut back, 3 bases at V and 2 bases at J, with 10 bases in the middle. The CDR3 totals 13 residues. Per the germline V gene, CDR1 is DFQATT and CDR2 is SNEGSKA (reference sequence). As DNA, the CDR3 is TGCAGTGCTAGCGGGGCTCGACAAGAGACCCAGTACTTC. Its protein is CSASGARQETQYF.

This chain uses TRBV7-2 with TRBJ2-1, with D uncertain. In germline, CDR1 is SGHTA, CDR2 FQGNSA. Deletions cut 0 bases from V and 15 bases from J, with 12 bases between. The CDR3 length is 12 residues. CDR3 region: CASSLAGQNRFF. CDR3 coding DNA: TGTGCCAGCAGCTTAGCGGGCCAGAATCGGTTCTTC.

This clonotype has more than one count but fewer than ten. The rearrangement links TRBV5-1 to TRBJ2-5; D is possibly TRBD1 (6 bases). V gave up 2 bases and J gave up 1 base, with 12 bases separating them. CDR1 SGHRS and CDR2 YFSETQ come from the germline V gene. The CDR3 covers 15 residues. This CDR3 is CASSLTQGAQETQYF. The CDR3 bases are TGCGCCAGCAGCTTAACACAGGGTGCCCAAGAGACCCAGTACTTC.

The rearrangement links TRBV7-8 to TRBJ2-5; D is unclear. Trimming removed 3 bases at V and 4 bases at J, with 9 bases between. Germline V CDR1 and CDR2: SGHVS, FQNEAQ. The CDR3 extends over 13 amino acids. CDR3 amino acids: CASSLSDGETQYF. The DNA of the CDR3 is TGTGCCAGCAGCTTGTCGGACGGAGAGACCCAGTACTTC.

This chain links TRBV2 with TRBJ2-2, with a weak D call TRBD2 (6 bases). The V gene's germline CDR1 is SNHLY and CDR2 FYNNEI. The CDR3 is made up of 13 amino acids. Trimming removed 8 bases from V and 6 bases from J, with 13 bases in between. CDR3 residues: CASQGPGAGELFF. The CDR3 region has the DNA TGTGCCAGCCAGGGTCCGGGAGCCGGGGAGCTGTTTTTT.

The J gene is TRBJ2-1, the V gene TRBV11-2; 9 nucleotides line up with TRBD2. With 0 bases clipped from V and 12 bases from J, the junction kept 12 bases outside the gene matches. The CDR3 is 16 amino acids. The V gene's germline CDR1 is SGHAT and CDR2 FQNNGV. The CDR3 sequence is CASSLEVPSGKRGQFF. The CDR3 nucleotides read TGTGCCAGCAGCTTAGAGGTCCCTAGCGGGAAGCGCGGGCAGTTCTTC.

The CDR3 DNA is TGTGCCAGCAGTTCACCCCCGGGAGGTAGGGGCACTGAAGCTTTCTTT. This codes for CASSSPPGGRGTEAFF. This chain uses TRBV28 with TRBJ1-1; weak D call: TRBD1 (5 bases). Trimming shortened V by 4 bases and J by 4 bases, and 19 bases separated the two germline ends. Germline values: CDR1 MDHEN, CDR2 SYDVKM. The CDR3 runs to 16 residues.

The chain has TRBV20-1 and TRBJ2-3, with TRBD1 identical over 8 bases. Germline CDR1 and CDR2: DFQATT and SNEGSKA (reference sequence). CDR3 length equals 13 residues. V gave up 6 bases and J gave up 3 bases; unmatched junction bases: 5. The CDR3 spells CSAWTGRTDTQYF. Written as DNA, the CDR3 is TGCAGTGCATGGACAGGGAGGACAGATACGCAGTATTTT.